This record covers a single T cell receptor beta chain. The antigen is unknown. The sample belongs to a study of OX40 agonist ivuxolimab in advanced cancers. Study information: Participants, 75% to 85% male, averaged roughly 59 years of age, ranging from 23 to 79. Treatment received earlier with anti-PD-1, anti-PD-L1 or anti-CTLA-4 agents was allowed, and 40% had some.

General study findings and limits: Low normalized clonal expansion also occurred in some nonresponding patients. Expanded peripheral T-cell antigen specificity went undetermined.

The assay was immunoSEQ multiplex PCR, and TCRdb's table has in-frame clones only and misses some. The sample lists tens of thousands of clones, 80% to 90% occurring once. This sequence originates from an adult with an advanced solid tumor such as melanoma, head and neck, liver or kidney cancer. Sequenced here: CD4+ or CD8+ T cells sorted from blood, sampled in a trial of the OX40 agonist ivuxolimab.

The CDR3 nucleotides read TGTGCCAGCAGTTTACGACAGTACTCCTACGAGCAGTACTTC. This gives the protein CASSLRQYSYEQYF. The V gene is TRBV28, the J gene TRBJ2-7, with a tentative D call TRBD1 (5 bases). CDR1 and CDR2 from the germline V gene are MDHEN and SYDVKM. The CDR3 is 14 amino acids. V lost 2 bases to trimming and J lost 0 bases, with 8 bases between them.